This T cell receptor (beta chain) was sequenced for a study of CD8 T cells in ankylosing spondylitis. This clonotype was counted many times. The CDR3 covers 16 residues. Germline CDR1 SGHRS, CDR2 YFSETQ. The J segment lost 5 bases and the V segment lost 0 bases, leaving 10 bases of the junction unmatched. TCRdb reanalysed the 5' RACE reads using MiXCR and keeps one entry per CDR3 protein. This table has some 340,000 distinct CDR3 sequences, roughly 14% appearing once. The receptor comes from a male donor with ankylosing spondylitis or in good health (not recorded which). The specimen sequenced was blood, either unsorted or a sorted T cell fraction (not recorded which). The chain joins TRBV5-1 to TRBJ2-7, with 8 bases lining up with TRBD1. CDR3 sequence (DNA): TGCGCCAGCAGCTTGGATTCCGGGACAGGCTATGACGAGCAGTACTTC. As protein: CASSLDSGTGYDEQYF.